The entry below gives a single T cell receptor beta chain sequence along with its context. This sample was taken from a study of blood T cell repertoires in COVID-19. The germline V gene has CDR1 SGHTA and CDR2 FQGNSA. This CDR3 region has 15 residues. The ends were cut back, 5 bases at V and 1 base at J, with 14 bases in the middle. Study processing details: From reference gene primer amplification, estimates of nucleated cell counts were derived. The protocol was immunoSEQ multiplex PCR, while the TCRdb copy is restricted to in-frame clones and leaves out a portion. V, J and clone size derive from that table, while D and trimming were established from the DNA sequence. The sample yields roughly 95,000 clones, under 85% seen once.

The chain joins TRBV7-2 to TRBJ1-2; D remains unclear. This sequence originates from a human donor in a cohort sampled during active COVID-19. Sequenced material: peripheral blood. The CDR3 region is CASSPPPWLNYGYTF. In DNA form, the CDR3 reads TGTGCCAGCAGCCCTCCCCCATGGCTTAACTATGGCTACACCTTC. Full variable domain (missing parts from reference TRBV7-2 and TRBJ1-2): GAGVSQSPSNKVTEKGKDVELRCDPISGHTALYWYRQSLGQGLEFLIYFQGNSAPDKSGLPSDRFSAERTGGSVSTLTIQRTQQEDSAVYLCASSPPPWLNYGYTFGSGTRLTVV.